A selection of T cell receptor beta chains follows, all from one sample in a study of cytomegalovirus exposure and HLA in healthy donors. TCRdb keeps only in-frame clones here, not all; method: immunoSEQ multiplex PCR. The sample records 220,000 or so clones, roughly 88% being singletons. Sample: PBMCs. The source of these receptors is a woman aged 25 to 39 in good health and CMV-seropositive. The CDR3 runs from the conserved cysteine through the conserved F or W. D genes are given only for firm matches. Rows give clone size only sometimes, using once, few, many, or a class for an expanded clone.

d_call | clone_size | j_call | v_call | cdr3_nt | cdr3_aa
TRBD1 | once | TRBJ1-3 | TRBV29-1 | TGCAGCGTTGGGACAGGGGGCTACGGAAACACCATATATTTT | CSVGTGGYGNTIYF
NA | once | TRBJ2-4 | TRBV6-6 | TGTGCCAGCAGTCCGAGGGAGGCCAAAAACATTCAGTACTTC | CASSPREAKNIQYF
NA | NA | TRBJ2-1 | TRBV30 | TGTGCCTGGAGTTTCAATGAGCAGTTCTTC | CAWSFNEQFF
TRBD1 | NA | TRBJ2-7 | TRBV30 | TGTGCCTGGAGACGGGACAGGGGTACCTCCTACGAGCAGTACTTC | CAWRRDRGTSYEQYF
NA | NA | TRBJ1-4 | TRBV19 | TGTGCCAGTATCGGACATCTTAAGGAAAAACTGTTTTTT | CASIGHLKEKLFF
NA | NA | TRBJ1-2 | TRBV29-1 | TGCAGCGTCGTCGACAAGTGGGGCAGTAACTATGGCTACACCTTC | CSVVDKWGSNYGYTF
TRBD1 | NA | TRBJ1-5 | TRBV2 | TGTGCCAGCAGTGGGACAGGGACGCAGCGGCCCCAGCATTTT | CASSGTGTQRPQHF
TRBD1 | few | TRBJ2-2 | TRBV13 | TGTGCCAGCAGCCCACAGGGGTCTAACACCGGGGAGCTGTTTTTT | CASSPQGSNTGELFF
TRBD1 | NA | TRBJ2-7 | TRBV28 | TGTGCCAGTCATCCCGGGACAGGGGTTTCCTACGAGCAGTACTTC | CASHPGTGVSYEQYF
NA | few | TRBJ2-5 | TRBV7-6 | TGTGCCAGCAGCTTTAGTACAGGGCCTGGGACCCAGTACTTC | CASSFSTGPGTQYF
TRBD2 | NA | TRBJ2-7 | TRBV6-5 | TGTGCCAGCAGTTACTCGATTGGACTAGCGGGGGAGCAGTACTTC | CASSYSIGLAGEQYF